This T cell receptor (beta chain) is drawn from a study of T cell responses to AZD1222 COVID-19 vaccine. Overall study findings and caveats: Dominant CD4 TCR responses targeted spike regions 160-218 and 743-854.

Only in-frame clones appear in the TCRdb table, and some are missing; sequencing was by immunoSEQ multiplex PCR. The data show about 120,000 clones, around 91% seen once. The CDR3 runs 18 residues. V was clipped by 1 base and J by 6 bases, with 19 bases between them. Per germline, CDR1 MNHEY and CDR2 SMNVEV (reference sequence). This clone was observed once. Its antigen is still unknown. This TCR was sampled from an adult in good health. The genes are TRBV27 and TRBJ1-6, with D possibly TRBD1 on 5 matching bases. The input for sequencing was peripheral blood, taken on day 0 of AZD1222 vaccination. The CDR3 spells CASSLYRTPLKGNSPLHF. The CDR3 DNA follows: TGTGCCAGCAGTTTATACAGGACTCCATTAAAGGGTAATTCACCCCTCCACTTT.